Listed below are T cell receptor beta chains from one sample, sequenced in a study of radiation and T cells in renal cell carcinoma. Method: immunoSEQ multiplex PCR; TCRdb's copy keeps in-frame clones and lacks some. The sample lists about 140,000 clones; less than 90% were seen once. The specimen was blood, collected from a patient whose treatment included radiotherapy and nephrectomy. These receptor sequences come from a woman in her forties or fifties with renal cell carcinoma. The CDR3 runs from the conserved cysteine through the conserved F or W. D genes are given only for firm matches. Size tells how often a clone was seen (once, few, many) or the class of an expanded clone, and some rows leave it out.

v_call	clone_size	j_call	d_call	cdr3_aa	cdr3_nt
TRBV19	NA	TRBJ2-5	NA	CASSKHVQETQYF	TGTGCCAGTAGTAAGCACGTTCAAGAGACCCAGTACTTC
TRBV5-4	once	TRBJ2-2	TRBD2	CASSSESGGPTGELFF	TGTGCCAGCAGCTCTGAATCGGGAGGGCCCACCGGGGAGCTGTTTTTT
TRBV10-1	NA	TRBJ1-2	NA	CASSERYNYGYTF	TGCGCCAGCAGTGAGAGGTATAACTATGGCTACACCTTC
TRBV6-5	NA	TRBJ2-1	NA	CASKAAYNEQFF	TGTGCCAGCAAGGCAGCCTACAATGAGCAGTTCTTC
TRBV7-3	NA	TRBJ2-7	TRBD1	CASSPGTGYEQYF	TGTGCCAGCAGCCCTGGGACAGGGTACGAGCAGTACTTC
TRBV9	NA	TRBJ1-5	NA	CASSVGSNQPQHF	TGTGCCAGCAGCGTAGGTAGCAATCAGCCCCAGCATTTT
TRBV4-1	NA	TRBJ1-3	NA	CASSQLPTGNTIYF	TGCGCCAGCAGCCAACTCCCTACTGGAAACACCATATATTTT
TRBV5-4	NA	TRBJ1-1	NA	CASSLVNVGVNTEAFF	TGTGCCAGCAGCTTGGTGAACGTGGGAGTGAACACTGAAGCTTTCTTT
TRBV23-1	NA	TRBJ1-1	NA	CASSQTGPNTEAFF	TGCGCCAGCAGCCAGACAGGCCCGAACACTGAAGCTTTCTTT
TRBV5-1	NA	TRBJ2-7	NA	CASSFPDTPEQYF	TGCGCCAGCAGCTTTCCCGACACTCCCGAGCAGTACTTC
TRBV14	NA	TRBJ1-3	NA	CASSQWFPGASGNTIYF	TGTGCCAGCAGCCAATGGTTTCCAGGGGCTTCTGGAAACACCATATATTTT
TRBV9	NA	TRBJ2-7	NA	CASSSGVEAYEQYF	TGTGCCAGCAGCTCAGGAGTGGAGGCCTACGAGCAGTACTTC
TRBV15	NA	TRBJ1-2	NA	CATSTQQGPNYGYTF	TGTGCCACCAGCACCCAACAGGGCCCAAACTATGGCTACACCTTC
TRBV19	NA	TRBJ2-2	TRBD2	CASSTGRITGELFF	TGTGCCAGTAGTACCGGGAGGATCACCGGGGAGCTGTTTTTT
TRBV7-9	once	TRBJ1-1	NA	CASSWGPNTEAFF	TGTGCCAGCAGCTGGGGGCCGAACACTGAAGCTTTCTTT
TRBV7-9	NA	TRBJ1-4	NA	CASTRGGETNEKLFF	TGTGCCAGCACCCGGGGAGGGGAGACTAATGAAAAACTGTTTTTT
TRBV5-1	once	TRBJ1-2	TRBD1	CASSNSGGSGYTF	TGCGCCAGCAGCAACTCAGGGGGCAGTGGCTACACCTTC
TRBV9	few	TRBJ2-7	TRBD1	CASSVAAGQGAGQYF	TGTGCCAGCAGCGTAGCGGCGGGACAGGGGGCAGGGCAGTACTTC
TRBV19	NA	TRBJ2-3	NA	CASSPNAPDTQYF	TGTGCCAGTAGTCCCAACGCCCCAGATACGCAGTATTTT
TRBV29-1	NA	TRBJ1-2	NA	CSVEGGQYGGYTF	TGCAGCGTTGAAGGCGGTCAGTACGGGGGCTACACCTTC
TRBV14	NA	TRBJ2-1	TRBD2	CASRTTSGSTNEQFF	TGTGCCAGCAGAACCACTAGCGGGAGCACCAATGAGCAGTTCTTC
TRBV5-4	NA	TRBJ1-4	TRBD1	CASSKDREATNEKLFF	TGTGCCAGCAGCAAGGACAGGGAGGCAACTAATGAAAAACTGTTTTTT
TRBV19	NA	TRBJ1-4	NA	CASSPGGVPGNEKLFF	TGTGCCAGTAGTCCCGGAGGGGTCCCGGGTAATGAAAAACTGTTTTTT
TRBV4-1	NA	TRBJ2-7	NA	CASSQGPDSYEQYF	TGCGCCAGCAGCCAAGGCCCGGACAGCTACGAGCAGTACTTC
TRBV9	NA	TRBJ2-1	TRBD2	CASSLQRGGYNEQFF	TGTGCCAGCAGCCTGCAGCGGGGTGGCTACAATGAGCAGTTCTTC
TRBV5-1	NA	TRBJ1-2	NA	CASSLWTQMGGYTF	TGCGCCAGCAGCTTATGGACACAAATGGGTGGCTACACCTTC
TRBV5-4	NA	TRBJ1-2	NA	CASSFGGRGTNYGYTF	TGTGCCAGCAGCTTCGGGGGGAGAGGAACTAACTATGGCTACACCTTC
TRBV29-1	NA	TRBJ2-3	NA	CSVEDGSLDPTDTQYF	TGCAGCGTTGAAGATGGGAGTCTGGACCCCACAGATACGCAGTATTTT
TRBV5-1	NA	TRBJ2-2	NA	CASSSQATPTGELFF	TGCGCCAGCAGCAGTCAGGCGACTCCCACCGGGGAGCTGTTTTTT
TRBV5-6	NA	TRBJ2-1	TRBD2	CASSSGLAGGNYNEQFF	TGTGCCAGCAGCTCCGGACTAGCGGGGGGAAATTACAATGAGCAGTTCTTC
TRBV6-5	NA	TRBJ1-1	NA	CASSKLGSFEAFF	TGTGCCAGCAGTAAACTAGGGAGCTTTGAAGCTTTCTTT
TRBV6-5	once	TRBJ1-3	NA	CASSYGTATGNTIYF	TGTGCCAGCAGTTACGGTACGGCAACCGGAAACACCATATATTTT
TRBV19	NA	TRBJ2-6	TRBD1	CASNKGAQGANVLTF	TGTGCCAGTAATAAGGGGGCGCAAGGGGCCAACGTCCTGACTTTC
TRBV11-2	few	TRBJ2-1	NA	CASSLAGGVNNEQFF	TGTGCCAGCAGCTTAGCAGGGGGGGTGAACAATGAGCAGTTCTTC
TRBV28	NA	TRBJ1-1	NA	CASSSPVGPEAFF	TGTGCCAGCAGCTCCCCCGTGGGACCCGAGGCTTTCTTT
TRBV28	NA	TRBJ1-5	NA	CASSFSVRNQPQHF	TGTGCCAGCAGCTTCTCCGTTCGAAATCAGCCCCAGCATTTT